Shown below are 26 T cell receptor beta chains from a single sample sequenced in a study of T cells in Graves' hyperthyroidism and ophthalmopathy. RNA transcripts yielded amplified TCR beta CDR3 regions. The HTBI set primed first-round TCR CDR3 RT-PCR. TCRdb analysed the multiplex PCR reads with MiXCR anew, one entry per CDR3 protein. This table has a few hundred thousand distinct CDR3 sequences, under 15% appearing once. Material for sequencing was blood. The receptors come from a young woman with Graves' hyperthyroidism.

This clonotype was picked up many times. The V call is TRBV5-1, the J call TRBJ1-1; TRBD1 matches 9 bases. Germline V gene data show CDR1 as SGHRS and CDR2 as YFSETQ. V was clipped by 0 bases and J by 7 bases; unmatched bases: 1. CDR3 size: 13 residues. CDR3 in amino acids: CASSLGQGVEAFF. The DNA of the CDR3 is TGCGCCAGCAGCTTGGGACAGGGGGTTGAAGCTTTCTTT.

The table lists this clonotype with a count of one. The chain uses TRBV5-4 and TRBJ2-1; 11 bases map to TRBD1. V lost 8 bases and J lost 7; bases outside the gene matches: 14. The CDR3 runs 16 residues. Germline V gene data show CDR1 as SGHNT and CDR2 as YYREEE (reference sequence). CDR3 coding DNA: TGTGCCAGTATGGACAGGGGGCGAAACGGAGCTAATGAGCAGTTCTTC. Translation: CASMDRGRNGANEQFF.

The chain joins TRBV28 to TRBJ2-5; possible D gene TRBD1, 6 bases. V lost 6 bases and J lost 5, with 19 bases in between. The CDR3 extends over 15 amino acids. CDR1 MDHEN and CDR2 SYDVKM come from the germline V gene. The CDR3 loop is CASSPFLQGPETQYF. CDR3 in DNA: TGTGCCAGCAGCCCGTTCTTACAGGGCCCGGAGACCCAGTACTTC. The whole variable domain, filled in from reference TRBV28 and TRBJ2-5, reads DVKVTQSSRYLVKRTGEKVFLECVQDMDHENMFWYRQDPGLGLRLIYFSYDVKMKEKGDIPEGYSVSREKKERFSLILESASTNQTSMYLCASSPFLQGPETQYFGPGTRLLVL.

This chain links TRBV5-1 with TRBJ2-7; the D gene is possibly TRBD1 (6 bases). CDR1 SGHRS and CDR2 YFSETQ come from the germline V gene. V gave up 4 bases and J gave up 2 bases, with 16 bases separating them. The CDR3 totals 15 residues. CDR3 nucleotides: TGCGCCAGCAGCCTGAGGACAGAAACCACCTACGAGCAGTACTTC. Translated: CASSLRTETTYEQYF.

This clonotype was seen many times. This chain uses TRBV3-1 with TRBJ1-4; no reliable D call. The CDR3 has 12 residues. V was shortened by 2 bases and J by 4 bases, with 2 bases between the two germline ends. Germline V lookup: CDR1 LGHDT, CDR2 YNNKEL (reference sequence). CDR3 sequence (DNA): TGTGCCAGCAGCCAAATTAATGAAAAACTGTTTTTT. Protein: CASSQINEKLFF.

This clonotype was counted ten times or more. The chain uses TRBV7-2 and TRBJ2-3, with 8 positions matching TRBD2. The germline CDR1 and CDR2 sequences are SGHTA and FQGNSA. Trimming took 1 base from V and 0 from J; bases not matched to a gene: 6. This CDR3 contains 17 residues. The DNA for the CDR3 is TGTGCCAGCAGCTTAGTCTCCGGGAGGGTTAGCACAGATACGCAGTATTTT. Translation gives CASSLVSGRVSTDTQYF.

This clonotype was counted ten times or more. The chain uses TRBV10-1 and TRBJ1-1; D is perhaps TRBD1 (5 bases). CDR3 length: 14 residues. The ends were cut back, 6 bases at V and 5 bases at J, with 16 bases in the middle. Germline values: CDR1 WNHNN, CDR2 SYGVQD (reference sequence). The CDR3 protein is CASSLVAGETEAFF. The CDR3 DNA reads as TGCGCCAGCAGCCTCGTGGCGGGGGAGACTGAAGCTTTCTTT.

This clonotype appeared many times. The CDR3 reads CASSFAGALYEQYF. The CDR3 DNA sequence: TGTGCCAGCAGTTTCGCAGGGGCCCTCTACGAGCAGTACTTC. The chain couples TRBV27 to TRBJ2-7; the D gene is possibly TRBD1 (6 bases). The germline V gene has CDR1 MNHEY and CDR2 SMNVEV (reference sequence). This CDR3 spans 14 amino acids. Trimming cost V 3 bases and J 3 bases, with 12 bases left between them.

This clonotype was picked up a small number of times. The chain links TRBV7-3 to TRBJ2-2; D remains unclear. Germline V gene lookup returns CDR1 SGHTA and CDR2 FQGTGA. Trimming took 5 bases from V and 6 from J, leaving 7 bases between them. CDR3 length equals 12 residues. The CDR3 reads CASSVVAGELFF. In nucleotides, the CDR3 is TGTGCCAGCAGCGTAGTCGCCGGGGAGCTGTTTTTT.

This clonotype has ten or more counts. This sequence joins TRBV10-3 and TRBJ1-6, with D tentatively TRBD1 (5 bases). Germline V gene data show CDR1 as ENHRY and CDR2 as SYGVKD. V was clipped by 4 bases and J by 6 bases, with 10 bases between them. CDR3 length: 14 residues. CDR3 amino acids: CAISGQGPNSPLHF. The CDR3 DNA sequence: TGTGCCATCAGTGGCCAGGGACCTAATTCACCCCTCCACTTT.

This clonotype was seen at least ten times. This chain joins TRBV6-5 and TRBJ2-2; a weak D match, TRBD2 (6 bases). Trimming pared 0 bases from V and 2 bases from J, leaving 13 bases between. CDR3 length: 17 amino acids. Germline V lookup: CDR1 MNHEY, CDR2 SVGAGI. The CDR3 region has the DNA TGTGCCAGCAGTTACTCGCATGGTAGCGGTAACACCGGGGAGCTGTTTTTT. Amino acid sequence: CASSYSHGSGNTGELFF.

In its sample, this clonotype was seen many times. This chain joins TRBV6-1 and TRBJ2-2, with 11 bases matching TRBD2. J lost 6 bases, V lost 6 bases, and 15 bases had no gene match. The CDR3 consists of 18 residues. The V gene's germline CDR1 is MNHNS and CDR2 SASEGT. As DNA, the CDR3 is TGTGCCAGCAGGGACGCTCCTTTAGCGGGGGGGCCCTCCGGGGAGCTGTTTTTT. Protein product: CASRDAPLAGGPSGELFF.

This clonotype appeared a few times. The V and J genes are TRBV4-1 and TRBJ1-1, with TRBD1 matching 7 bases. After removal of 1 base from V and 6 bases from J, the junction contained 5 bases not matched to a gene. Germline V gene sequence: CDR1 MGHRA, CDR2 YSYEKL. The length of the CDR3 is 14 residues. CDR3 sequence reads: CASSQGDRVAEAFF. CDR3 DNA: TGCGCCAGCAGCCAAGGCGACAGGGTCGCTGAAGCTTTCTTT.

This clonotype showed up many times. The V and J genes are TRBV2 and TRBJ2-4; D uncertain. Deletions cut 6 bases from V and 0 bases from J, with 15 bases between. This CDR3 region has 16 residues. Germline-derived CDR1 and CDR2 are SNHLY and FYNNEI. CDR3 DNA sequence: TGTGCCAGCAGCGTATTGGTTATGGGAGCCAAAAACATTCAGTACTTC. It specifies CASSVLVMGAKNIQYF.

CDR3 nucleotide sequence: TGTGCCATCAGTGCTCTGGGGGGAGGAGAAAAACTGTTTTTT. Protein: CAISALGGGEKLFF. The chain uses TRBV10-3 and TRBJ1-4, with a tentative D call TRBD1 (5 bases). The CDR3 is made up of 14 amino acids. V lost 4 bases and J 8 bases, leaving 14 bases between the germline ends. Germline V CDR1 and CDR2: ENHRY, SYGVKD.

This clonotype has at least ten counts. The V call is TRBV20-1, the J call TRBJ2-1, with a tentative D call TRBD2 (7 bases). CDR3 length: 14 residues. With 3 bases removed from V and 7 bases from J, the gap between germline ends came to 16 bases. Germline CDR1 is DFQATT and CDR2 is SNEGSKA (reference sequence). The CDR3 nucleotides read TGCAGTGCTAGTAGGGGACTAAGGGGGAATGAGCAGTTCTTC. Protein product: CSASRGLRGNEQFF.

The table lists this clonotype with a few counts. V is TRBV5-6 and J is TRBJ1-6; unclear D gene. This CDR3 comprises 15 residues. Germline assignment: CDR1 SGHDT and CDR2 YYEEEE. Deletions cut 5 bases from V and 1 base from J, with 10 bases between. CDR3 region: CASSFSMSYNSPLHF. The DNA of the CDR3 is TGTGCCAGCAGTTTCTCGATGTCCTATAATTCACCCCTCCACTTT.

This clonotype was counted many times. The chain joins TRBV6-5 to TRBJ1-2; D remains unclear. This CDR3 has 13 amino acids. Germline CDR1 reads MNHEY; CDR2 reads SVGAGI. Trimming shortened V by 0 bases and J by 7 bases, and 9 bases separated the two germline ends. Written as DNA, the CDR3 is TGTGCCAGCAGTTACTCCGGGCAGAGTGGCTACACCTTC. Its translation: CASSYSGQSGYTF.

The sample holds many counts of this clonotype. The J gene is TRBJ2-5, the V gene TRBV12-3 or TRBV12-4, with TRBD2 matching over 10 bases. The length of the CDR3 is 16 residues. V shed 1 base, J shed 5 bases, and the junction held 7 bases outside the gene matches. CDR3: CASSLVLAGEGETQYF. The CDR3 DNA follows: TGTGCCAGCAGTTTAGTTCTAGCGGGAGAGGGGGAGACCCAGTACTTC.

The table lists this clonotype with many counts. The DNA of the CDR3 is TGTGCCAGCAGTTCAGGGGCCCCCGGGGCCAACGTCCTGACTTTC. Protein product: CASSSGAPGANVLTF. V and J are TRBV2 and TRBJ2-6; possible D gene TRBD1, 6 bases. CDR1 is SNHLY, CDR2 FYNNEI, per germline. The length of the CDR3 is 15 residues. With 5 bases removed from V and 4 bases from J, the gap between germline ends came to 12 bases.

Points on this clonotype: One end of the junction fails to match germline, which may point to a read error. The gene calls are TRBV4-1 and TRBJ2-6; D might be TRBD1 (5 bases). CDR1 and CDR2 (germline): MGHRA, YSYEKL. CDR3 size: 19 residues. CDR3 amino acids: CPSSQDRSREGSGANVLTF. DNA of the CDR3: TGCCCCAGCAGCCAAGATCGGAGCAGGGAAGGGTCTGGGGCCAACGTCCTGACTTTC.

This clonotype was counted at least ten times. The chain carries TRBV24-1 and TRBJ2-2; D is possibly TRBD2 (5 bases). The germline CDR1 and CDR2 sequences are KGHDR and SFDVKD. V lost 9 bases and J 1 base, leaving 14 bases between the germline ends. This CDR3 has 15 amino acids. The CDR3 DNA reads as TGTGCCACCGCAGAGCGAGGGTGGAACACCGGGGAGCTGTTTTTT. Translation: CATAERGWNTGELFF.

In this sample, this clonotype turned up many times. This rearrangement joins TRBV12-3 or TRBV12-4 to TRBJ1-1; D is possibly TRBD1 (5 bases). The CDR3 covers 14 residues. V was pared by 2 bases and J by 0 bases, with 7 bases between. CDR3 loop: CASSLQGVNTEAFF. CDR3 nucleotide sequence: TGTGCCAGCAGTTTACAGGGTGTGAACACTGAAGCTTTCTTT.

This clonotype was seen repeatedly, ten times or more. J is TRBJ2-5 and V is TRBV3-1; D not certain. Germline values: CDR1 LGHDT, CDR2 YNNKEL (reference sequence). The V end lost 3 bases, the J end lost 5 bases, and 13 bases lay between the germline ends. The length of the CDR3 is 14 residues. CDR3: CASSHELLGETQYF. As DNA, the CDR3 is TGTGCCAGCAGCCACGAACTCCTGGGGGAGACCCAGTACTTC.

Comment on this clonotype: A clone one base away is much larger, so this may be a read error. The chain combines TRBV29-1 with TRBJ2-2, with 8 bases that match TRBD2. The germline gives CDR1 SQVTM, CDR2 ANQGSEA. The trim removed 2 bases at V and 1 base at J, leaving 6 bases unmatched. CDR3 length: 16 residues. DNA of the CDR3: TGCAGCGTTGAACGGGGGGGACCTGGGAACACCGGGGAGCTGTTTTTT. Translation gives CSVERGGPGNTGELFF.

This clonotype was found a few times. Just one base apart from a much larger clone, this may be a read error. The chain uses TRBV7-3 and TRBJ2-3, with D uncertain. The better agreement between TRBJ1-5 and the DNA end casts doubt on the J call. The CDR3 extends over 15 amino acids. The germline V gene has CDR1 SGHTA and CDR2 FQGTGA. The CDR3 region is CASSRLAGSTDTQHF. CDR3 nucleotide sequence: TGTGCCAGCAGCAGACTAGCGGGTAGCACAGATACGCAGCATTTT.